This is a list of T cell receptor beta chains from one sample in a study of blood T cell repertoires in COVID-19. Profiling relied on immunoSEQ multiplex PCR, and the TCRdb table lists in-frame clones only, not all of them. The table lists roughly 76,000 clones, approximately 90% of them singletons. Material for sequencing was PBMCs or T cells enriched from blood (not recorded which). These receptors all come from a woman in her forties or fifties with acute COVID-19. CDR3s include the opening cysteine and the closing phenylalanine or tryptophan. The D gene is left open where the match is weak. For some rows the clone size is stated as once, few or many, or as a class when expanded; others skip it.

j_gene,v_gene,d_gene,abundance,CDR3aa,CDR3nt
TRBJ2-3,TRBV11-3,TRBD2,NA,CASSLRLAVDTQYF,TGTGCCAGCAGCCTTAGACTAGCGGTGGATACGCAGTATTTT
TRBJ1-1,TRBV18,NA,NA,CASREGDTEAFF,TGTGCCAGCCGGGAAGGCGACACTGAAGCTTTCTTT
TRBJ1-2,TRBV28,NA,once,CASSSPRTAVYGYTF,TGTGCCAGCAGTTCCCCTCGAACAGCTGTCTATGGCTACACCTTC
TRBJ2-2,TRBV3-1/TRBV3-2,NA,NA,CASSQPGAGELFF,TGTGCCAGCAGCCAGCCCGGGGCCGGGGAGCTGTTTTTT
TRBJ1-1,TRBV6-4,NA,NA,CASSSDGGAEAFF,TGTGCCAGCAGTTCCGACGGGGGGGCTGAAGCTTTCTTT
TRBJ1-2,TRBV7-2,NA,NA,CASSLDVLAGYTF,TGTGCCAGCAGCTTAGATGTCCTTGCGGGCTACACCTTC
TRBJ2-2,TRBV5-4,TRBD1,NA,CASSSHSGGRRGTGELFF,TGTGCCAGCAGCTCGCACTCAGGGGGCAGGCGGGGCACCGGGGAGCTGTTTTTT
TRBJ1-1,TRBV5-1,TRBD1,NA,CASSQNRQGARNTEAFF,TGCGCCAGCAGTCAAAATAGACAGGGGGCTCGGAACACTGAAGCTTTCTTT
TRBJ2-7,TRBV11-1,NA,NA,CASSMQREQYF,TGTGCCAGCAGCATGCAGAGGGAGCAGTACTTC
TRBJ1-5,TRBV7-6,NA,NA,CASSLGGRGSQPQHF,TGTGCCAGCAGCTTAGGTGGTAGGGGGAGTCAGCCCCAGCATTTT
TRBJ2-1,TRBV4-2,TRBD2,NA,CASSVQHSGRAVNEQFF,TGTGCCAGCAGCGTTCAACATAGCGGGAGGGCCGTCAATGAGCAGTTCTTC
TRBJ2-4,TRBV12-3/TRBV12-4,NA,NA,CASTSGAKNIQYF,TGTGCCAGCACCTCGGGAGCCAAAAACATTCAGTACTTC
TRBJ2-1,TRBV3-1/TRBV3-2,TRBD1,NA,CASSQGDRGAYNEQFF,TGTGCCAGCAGCCAAGGAGACAGGGGGGCCTACAATGAGCAGTTCTTC
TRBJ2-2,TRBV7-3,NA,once,CASSPKADTGELFF,TGTGCCAGCAGCCCCAAAGCGGACACCGGGGAGCTGTTTTTT
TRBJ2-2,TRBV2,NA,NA,CASSFFGGRDTGELFF,TGTGCCAGCAGCTTCTTCGGGGGTAGGGACACCGGGGAGCTGTTTTTT
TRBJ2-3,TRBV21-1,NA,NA,CASSGPRDRGTDTQYF,TGTGCCAGCAGCGGCCCCCGGGACAGGGGCACAGATACGCAGTATTTT
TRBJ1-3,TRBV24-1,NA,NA,CATSDPRSGNTIYF,TGTGCCACCAGTGATCCGAGATCTGGAAACACCATATATTTT
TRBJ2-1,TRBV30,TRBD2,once,CALGLAGHNEQFF,TGTGCCTTAGGGCTAGCGGGGCACAATGAGCAGTTCTTC
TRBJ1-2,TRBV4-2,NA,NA,CASSQGSLAGGYTF,TGTGCCAGCAGCCAAGGGAGCCTGGCCGGTGGCTACACCTTC
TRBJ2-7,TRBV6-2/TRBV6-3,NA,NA,CASSSTRTAYYEQYF,TGTGCCAGCAGTTCTACCCGGACAGCTTACTACGAGCAGTACTTC
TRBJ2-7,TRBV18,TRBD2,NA,CASSPLSGTSGLQYF,TGTGCCAGCTCACCACTTTCCGGGACTAGCGGGTTACAGTACTTC
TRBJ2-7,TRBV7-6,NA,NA,CASSLGRYEQYF,TGTGCCAGCAGCTTAGGGCGGTACGAGCAGTACTTC